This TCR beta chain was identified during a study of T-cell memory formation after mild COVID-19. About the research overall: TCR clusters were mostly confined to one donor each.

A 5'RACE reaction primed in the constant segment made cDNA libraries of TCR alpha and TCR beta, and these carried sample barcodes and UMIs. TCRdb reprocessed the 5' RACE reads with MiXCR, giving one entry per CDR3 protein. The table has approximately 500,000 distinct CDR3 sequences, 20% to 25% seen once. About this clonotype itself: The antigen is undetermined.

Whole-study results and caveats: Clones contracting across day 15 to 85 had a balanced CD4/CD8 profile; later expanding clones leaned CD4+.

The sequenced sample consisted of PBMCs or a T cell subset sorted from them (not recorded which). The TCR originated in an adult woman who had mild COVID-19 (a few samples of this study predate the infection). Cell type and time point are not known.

The CDR3: CASSYSQGRGYGYTF. The DNA of the CDR3 is TGTGCCAGCAGTTACTCGCAGGGTCGGGGATATGGCTACACCTTC. The J gene is TRBJ1-2, the V gene TRBV6-5; D possibly corresponds to TRBD1 (5 bases). Per the germline V gene, CDR1 is MNHEY and CDR2 is SVGAGI. The CDR3 loop spans 15 amino acids. V lost 0 bases and J 5 bases, leaving 13 bases between the germline ends.